This entry lists 3 T cell receptor beta chains sequenced from one sample in a study of beta chain features in type 1 diabetes. Expressed TCRB transcripts were sequenced after all isolated RNA was converted to cDNA. Sequenced by immunoSEQ multiplex PCR; TCRdb stores in-frame clones only, minus some. The sample contains a few hundred thousand clones, 10% to 15% of which appear only once. The source material was naive CD4+ T cells from blood. These receptors were obtained from a man between 18 and 29 years old in good health.

This rearrangement joins TRBV9 to TRBJ2-3; TRBD2 might be the D (5 bases). The V gene's germline CDR1 is SGDLS and CDR2 YYNGEE. The V end lost 0 bases, the J end lost 2 bases, and 10 bases lay between the germline ends. CDR3 length: 15 residues. Written as DNA, the CDR3 is TGTGCCAGCAGCGTAGCAGGCGGGTTCACAGATACGCAGTATTTT. Encoded protein: CASSVAGGFTDTQYF.

This clone was seen a handful of times. The rearrangement joins TRBV19 to TRBJ1-5, with D perhaps matching TRBD1 (6 bases). Germline values: CDR1 LNHDA, CDR2 SQIVND (reference sequence). The CDR3 is 15 amino acids. Trimming shortened V by 0 bases and J by 2 bases, and 8 bases separated the two germline ends. The CDR3 DNA follows: TGTGCCAGTAGTATAGAGACAGGACGCAATCAGCCCCAGCATTTT. Its translation: CASSIETGRNQPQHF.

A few counts support this clone. The V call is TRBV27, the J call TRBJ1-4; D possibly corresponds to TRBD1 (5 bases). V gave up 7 bases and J gave up 5 bases, with 17 bases separating them. The germline V gene encodes CDR1 MNHEY and CDR2 SMNVEV (reference sequence). This CDR3 is 15 amino acids long. CDR3 nucleotide sequence: TGTGCCAGCACCCTCAGCGGGACCGTGAATGAAAAACTGTTTTTT. Protein product: CASTLSGTVNEKLFF.